This T cell receptor (beta chain) stems from a study of blood T cells in healthy people across ages. Next came a second PCR, run for about 6 to 12 cycles, which used a sample-barcoded 5' primer along with a J-beta primer mix. One entry per CDR3 protein, called by TCRdb with MiXCR from the 5' RACE reads. The table includes over 450,000 distinct CDR3 sequences, around 24% detected once. V shed 6 bases and J 3 bases; nucleotides not matched to a gene: 4. The CDR3 is 14 residues long. The sample was also linked to a second study, of T cells of mothers and their children.

The rearrangement uses TRBV12-3 or TRBV12-4 and TRBJ1-1; 10 nucleotides line up with TRBD1. The sequence was obtained from a boy aged 5 to 17 in good health. Source material: blood. The CDR3 protein is CASRPTGGHTEAFF. The CDR3 DNA sequence: TGTGCCAGCAGGCCGACAGGGGGCCACACTGAAGCTTTCTTT.